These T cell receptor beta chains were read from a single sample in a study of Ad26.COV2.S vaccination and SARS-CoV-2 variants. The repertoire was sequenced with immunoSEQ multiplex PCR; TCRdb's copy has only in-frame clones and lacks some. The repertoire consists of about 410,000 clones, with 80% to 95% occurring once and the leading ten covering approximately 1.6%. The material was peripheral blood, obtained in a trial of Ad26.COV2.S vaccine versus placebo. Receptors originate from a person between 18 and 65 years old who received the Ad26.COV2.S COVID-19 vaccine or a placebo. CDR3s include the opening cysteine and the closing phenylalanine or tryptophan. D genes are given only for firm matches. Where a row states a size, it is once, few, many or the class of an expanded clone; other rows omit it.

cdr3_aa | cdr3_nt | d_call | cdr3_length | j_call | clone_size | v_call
CATSRPGTGAAEQYF | TGTGCCACCAGCAGACCCGGGACAGGGGCTGCCGAGCAGTACTTC | TRBD1 | 15 | TRBJ2-7 | - | TRBV15
CASSLTSTASSNQPQHF | TGTGCCAGCAGTTTAACAAGTACCGCCTCGAGCAATCAGCCCCAGCATTTT | - | 17 | TRBJ1-5 | - | TRBV27
CASSTKISNYGYTF | TGTGCCAGTAGTACGAAGATTTCTAACTATGGCTACACCTTC | - | 14 | TRBJ1-2 | - | TRBV19
CACTWGFVHNEQFF | TGTGCCTGCACATGGGGTTTTGTCCACAATGAGCAGTTCTTC | - | 14 | TRBJ2-1 | - | TRBV5-8
CASSEDGASNQPQHF | TGCGCCAGCAGTGAGGACGGAGCAAGCAATCAGCCCCAGCATTTT | - | 15 | TRBJ1-5 | - | TRBV10-1
CASSPTGSSFNYGYTF | TGCGCCAGCAGCCCGACAGGGTCCAGTTTTAACTATGGCTACACCTTC | TRBD1 | 16 | TRBJ1-2 | - | TRBV5-1
CASSYFRQGTEAFF | TGTGCCAGCAGTTACTTTAGACAGGGAACTGAAGCTTTCTTT | TRBD1 | 14 | TRBJ1-1 | - | TRBV6-5
CAWSGSGYGTQYF | TGTGCCTGGAGTGGGTCTGGGTACGGGACCCAGTACTTC | - | 13 | TRBJ2-5 | once | TRBV30
CASRQEALSEAFF | TGCGCCAGCAGGCAAGAGGCCCTCTCTGAAGCTTTCTTT | - | 13 | TRBJ1-1 | - | TRBV10-1
CASSPLRGAGLGNEQFF | TGTGCCAGCAGTCCTTTACGGGGGGCCGGGTTGGGCAATGAGCAGTTCTTC | - | 17 | TRBJ2-1 | - | TRBV6-6
CASSQGGTHTNEKLFF | TGTGCCAGCAGCCAAGGGGGGACACATACTAATGAAAAACTGTTTTTT | - | 16 | TRBJ1-4 | - | TRBV3-1/TRBV3-2